The clone carrying this TCR beta chain was counted at least ten times. Its target is unknown. BIOMED2 TRB-A/B primer pools were used in multiplex TRB PCR. TCRdb re-called the multiplex PCR reads through MiXCR, storing one row per CDR3 protein. The data hold a few thousand distinct CDR3 sequences, with roughly a quarter observed a single time. TRB was amplified from about 250-500 ng of blood genomic DNA. CDR1 and CDR2 (germline): SGHNT, YYREEE (reference sequence). Trimming cost V 4 bases and J 2 bases, with 10 bases left between them. This CDR3 comprises 14 residues. The source of the sample is a study of T and B cells in COVID-19 patients. Study-level information: COVID-19 patients gave peripheral blood either during active infection or after recovery. In the active-infection cohort, about 90% of the 20 patients had comorbidities linked to unfavorable COVID-19 outcome.

Whole-study findings and limits: Patients with COVID-19 reportedly showed strongly skewed T cell receptor beta variable and joining gene usage. Active COVID-19 showed highly clonal TRB repertoires; recovery showed diversity and richness above healthy donors.

This clonotype was sampled from a human donor with active COVID-19. This chain uses TRBV5-4 with TRBJ1-3; D uncertain. The specimen sequenced was blood. The CDR3 sequence is CASSVVGAGNTIYF. In DNA, the CDR3 is TGTGCCAGCAGCGTGGTTGGGGCTGGAAACACCATATATTTT.